This T cell receptor (beta chain) was captured in a study of identical twins (dated by TCRdb to about 2016). In the study overall: To test whether fetal clonotypes persist, this study deep-sequenced TCR alpha and beta repertoires from monozygotic twins, from unrelated adults of various ages, and from cord blood. Replicate twin experiments were performed at different times using different library preparation protocols to rule out contamination.

Library preparation employed 5' RACE. The instrument was an Illumina HiSeq 2000. Template switching added a universal primer binding site, and the final cDNA carried a unique molecular identifier that allowed TCR cDNA molecules to be counted accurately. First-strand cDNA for TCR alpha and beta chains was synthesized from specific primers in the conserved constant-segment region. To control for contamination, every cDNA library was double barcoded, receiving both a SMART-Mk sample barcode and Illumina barcodes. TruSeq adapter sequences and Illumina sample barcodes were added in two successive PCR steps. Sequencing of the TCR alpha and beta cDNA libraries was done on the Illumina HiSeq platform using custom primers. The paper's data handling went like this. Unique molecular identifiers were extracted from raw reads with MiGEC, and CDR3 positions were determined with MiXCR. For each individual, recombination models were inferred using an EM algorithm with the repgenHMM and IGoR tools. Shared clonotypes were analyzed with the tcR package in R, and sharing was normalized by the product of cloneset sizes. Out-of-frame nonproductive sequences were analyzed to study raw recombination free of thymic and clonal selection effects. Starting from the raw public reads, TCRdb applied fastp trimming at Q25, assembled clones with MiXCR and retained in-frame beta chains. Here each entry gathers all rows of one CDR3 protein and keeps the most common genes and DNA. None of the V and J calls come from the authors' own analysis; TCRdb made them. The sample profile shows about 210,000 distinct CDR3 sequences; around a tenth of them were found once. The ten largest make up 5.1% of the sample.

This clonotype has only a few counts. The specificity of this receptor is unknown. No qualities accompany the bases; no much larger clone lies one base away. Every donor in the study was a healthy Caucasian. Miltenyi CD45RO+ enrichment and human naive T-cell isolation kits were used to isolate memory (CD45RO+) and naive T cells from PBMC. Relative to germline, V is 3 bases shorter and J is 2 bases shorter, with 11 bases between their ends. Sequences DFQATT (CDR1) and SNEGSKA (CDR2) are obtained from the germline V gene (reference sequence). The CDR3 measures 14 amino acids from cysteine to phenylalanine. The DNA shown is the 42-base CDR3, in frame from base 1. Findings and caveats that apply to the study as a whole: Because the same donors could not be followed over many years, conclusions were based on cross-sectional statistical analysis. Fewer insertions were carried by abundant cord blood beta clonotypes; a weaker similar trend was observed in young adult naive repertoires, while no such trend was observed in memory repertoires. Compared with coincidental sharing between unrelated individuals, out-of-frame TCR alpha sequences shared between twins showed an excess of sequences with low generation probability. Zero-insertion analyses could be partly confounded by invariant T cells such as MAIT and iNKT, though diverse VJ usage argued against such confounding for most clonotypes. The excess sharing between twins in beta out-of-frame sequences was weaker because fewer shared sequences reduced the signal-to-noise ratio. Recombination models systematically underestimated out-of-frame TCR alpha sharing in monozygotic twins but agreed with sharing between unrelated individuals.

This chain joins TRBV20-1 to TRBJ1-5; the D gene lacks a confident call. Sequencing used memory (CD45RO+) T cells sorted from blood. Per the publication, the cell subset or site label means: CD45RO+ enriched T cells. The receptor's source is a young woman in good health. CDR3 region: CSARKDQGNQPQHF. Read as DNA, the sequence is TGCAGTGCTAGGAAGGACCAGGGCAATCAGCCCCAGCATTTT.